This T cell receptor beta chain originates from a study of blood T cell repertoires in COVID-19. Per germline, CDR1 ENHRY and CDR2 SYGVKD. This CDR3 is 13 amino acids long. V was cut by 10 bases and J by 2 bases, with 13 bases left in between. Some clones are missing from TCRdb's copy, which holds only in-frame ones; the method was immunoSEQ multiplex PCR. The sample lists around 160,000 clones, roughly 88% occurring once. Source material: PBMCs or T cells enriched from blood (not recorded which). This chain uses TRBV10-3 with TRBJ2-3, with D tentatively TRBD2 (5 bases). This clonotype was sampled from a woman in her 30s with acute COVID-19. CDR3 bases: TGTGCCACCCAGAGGGAAGACACAGATACGCAGTATTTT. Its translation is CATQREDTDTQYF.